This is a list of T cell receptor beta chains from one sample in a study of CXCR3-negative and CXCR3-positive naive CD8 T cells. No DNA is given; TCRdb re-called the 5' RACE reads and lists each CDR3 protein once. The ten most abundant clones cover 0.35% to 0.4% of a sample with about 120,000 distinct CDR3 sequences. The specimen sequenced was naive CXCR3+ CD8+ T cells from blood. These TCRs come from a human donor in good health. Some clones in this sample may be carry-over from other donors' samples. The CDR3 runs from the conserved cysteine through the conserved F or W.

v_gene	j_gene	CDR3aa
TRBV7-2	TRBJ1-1	CASSLVGGSRTEAFF
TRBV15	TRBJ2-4	CATSREDRVDIQYF
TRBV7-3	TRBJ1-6	CASSLGPRNSPLHF
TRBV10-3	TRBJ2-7	CAISAQEGTGEQYF
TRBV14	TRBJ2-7	CASSQDQGTIHEQYF
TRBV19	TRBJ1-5	CASSMGGYQPQHF
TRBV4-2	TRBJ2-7	CASSPTRGGRFYEQYF
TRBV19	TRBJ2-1	CATGPDLGAFNEQFF
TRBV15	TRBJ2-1	CATSRGIGGPSYNEQFF
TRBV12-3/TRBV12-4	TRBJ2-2	CASSPTLAGGRGGELFF
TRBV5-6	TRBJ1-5	CASSRATGQGYQPQHF
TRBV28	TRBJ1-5	CASTEPTEYSNQPQHF
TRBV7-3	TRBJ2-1	CASSLTSGSGNEQFF
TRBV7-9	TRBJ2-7	CASSSGTFSYEQYF
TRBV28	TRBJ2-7	CASSRPGQTYEQYF
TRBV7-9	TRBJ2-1	CASSPIAGRSYNEQFF
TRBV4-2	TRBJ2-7	CASSQDWSGGAYEQYF
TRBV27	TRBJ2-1	CASSLGLTGTSYNEQFF
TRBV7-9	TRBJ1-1	CASSLPLAEAFF
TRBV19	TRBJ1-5	CASRVIGTVNQPQHF
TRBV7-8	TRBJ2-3	CASSRFVGDTQYF
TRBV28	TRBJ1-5	CASSLPGSNQPQHF
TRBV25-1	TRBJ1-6	CASGNRDVSSYNSPLHF
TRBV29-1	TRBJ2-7	CSVGELAYEQYF
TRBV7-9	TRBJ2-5	CASSFRTSGTKETQYF
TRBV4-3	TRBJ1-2	CASSQDPANAYGYTF
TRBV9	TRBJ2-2	CASSINTGELFF
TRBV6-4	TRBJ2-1	CASSDGGAYNEQFF
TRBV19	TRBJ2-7	CASSAGLGYEQYF
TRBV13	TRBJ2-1	CASSSDFGANEQFF
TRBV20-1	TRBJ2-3	CSADGTGVMDTQYF
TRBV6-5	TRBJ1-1	CASTFGGADTEAFF
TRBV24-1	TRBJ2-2	CATSDPRTGVTGELFF
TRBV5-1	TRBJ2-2	CASSLGKYTGELFF
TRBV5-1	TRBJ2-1	CASSWEGSEQFF
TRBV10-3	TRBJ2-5	CAISRQPAQETQYF
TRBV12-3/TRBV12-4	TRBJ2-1	CASSSPRYGTPERGSYNEQFF
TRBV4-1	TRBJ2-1	CASSQGLAGGGDEQFF
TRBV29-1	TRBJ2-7	CSGRTGDEQYF
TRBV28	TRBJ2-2	CASSSYFLNTGELFF